This entry features one TCR beta chain sequence. What it binds is unknown. This entry belongs to a study of shared clonotypes between healthy human individuals. Overall study findings and caveats: On the whole, naive subsets had larger estimated richness than memory subsets had. A handful of donors shared approximately 5% of their naive CD4 clonotypes.

Libraries were prepared by immunoSEQ multiplex PCR; TCRdb keeps only in-frame clonotypes and omits some of them. The data show about 2 million clones, approximately 94% seen once. The CDR3 extends over 14 amino acids. With 3 bases clipped from V and 8 bases from J, the junction kept 4 bases outside the gene matches. CDR1 is WNHNN, CDR2 SYGVQD, per germline (reference sequence). Naive-designated CD8 cells lacked CD45RO, were positively enriched for CCR7, and omitted terminally differentiated effector memory CD45RA+ cells. Sequenced input: naive CD8+ T cells sorted from blood. This receptor was identified in a man between 18 and 35 years old in good health. This chain joins TRBV10-1 and TRBJ2-1, with 10 nucleotides matching TRBD2. CDR3 sequence (DNA): TGCGCCAGCAGTGATCCTAGCGGGGGCTATGAGCAGTTCTTC. Translating it yields CASSDPSGGYEQFF.